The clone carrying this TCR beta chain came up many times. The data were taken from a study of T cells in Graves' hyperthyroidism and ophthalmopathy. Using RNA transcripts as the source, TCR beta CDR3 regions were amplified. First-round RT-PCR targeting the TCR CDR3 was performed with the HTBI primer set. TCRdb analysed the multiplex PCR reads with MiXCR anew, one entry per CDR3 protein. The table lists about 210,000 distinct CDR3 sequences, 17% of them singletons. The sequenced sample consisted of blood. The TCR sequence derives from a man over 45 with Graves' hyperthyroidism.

CDR3 nucleotide sequence: TGTGCCAGCATGTTCAGGGTTGACGGGGTTGAAGCTTTCTTT. It yields the protein CASMFRVDGVEAFF. The genes are TRBV6-2 or TRBV6-3 and TRBJ1-1; D is possibly TRBD1 (5 bases). Germline V lookup: CDR1 MNHEY, CDR2 SVGEGT. This CDR3 region has 14 residues. The germline V and J ends were trimmed by 7 bases and 7 bases, with 19 bases remaining between them.